This T cell receptor (beta chain) was retrieved from a study of OX40 agonist ivuxolimab in advanced cancers. Sequencing used immunoSEQ multiplex PCR; TCRdb keeps in-frame clones, though not all of them. The table has roughly 86,000 clones, about 93% seen once. The sequence was obtained from an adult with an advanced solid tumor such as melanoma, head and neck, liver or kidney cancer. The specimen was CD4+ or CD8+ T cells sorted from blood, collected in a trial of the OX40 agonist ivuxolimab.

The CDR3 reads CASRDREGSYEQYF. The CDR3 DNA reads TGTGCCAGCAGGGACAGGGAGGGATCATACGAGCAGTACTTC. The J gene is TRBJ2-7, the V gene TRBV2; the D gene is possibly TRBD1 (8 bases). Germline-derived CDR1 and CDR2 are SNHLY and FYNNEI. This CDR3 region has 14 residues. Trimming took 6 bases from V and 4 from J, leaving 16 bases between them.